This is a list of T cell receptor beta chains from one sample in a study of T cells in Graves' hyperthyroidism and ophthalmopathy. From the multiplex PCR reads, TCRdb called clonotypes with MiXCR, one entry per CDR3 protein. The table lists 350,000 to 400,000 distinct CDR3 sequences, 14% to 15% of them singletons, with less than 35% in the top ten. The specimen was blood. All receptors come from a woman in her 30s with Graves' hyperthyroidism. Each CDR3 is given with its conserved first and last residue. The D gene is left open where the match is weak. Clone size is not always given. Where it is, it says once, few, many or a class for expanded clones.

J gene	clone size	D gene	V gene	CDR3 protein	CDR3 DNA
TRBJ2-1	many	TRBD2	TRBV28	CASSLSPSGRHLYNEQFF	TGTGCCAGCAGTTTATCGCCTAGCGGAAGACACCTTTACAATGAGCAGTTCTTC
TRBJ2-1	-	-	TRBV3-1	CASSQDWGEVGTPQYNEQFF	TGTGCCAGCAGCCAAGATTGGGGCGAAGTCGGAACGCCACAATACAATGAGCAGTTCTTC
TRBJ2-1	-	-	TRBV5-1	CASSGGTGRDEQFF	TGCGCCAGCAGCGGGGGAACAGGCCGTGATGAGCAGTTCTTC
TRBJ2-7	many	TRBD2	TRBV11-2	CASSLASGRLVRQYF	TGTGCCAGCAGCTTAGCGAGCGGGAGACTGGTCAGGCAGTACTTC
TRBJ2-1	few	-	TRBV29-1	CSGQLWNEQFF	TGCAGCGGCCAACTATGGAATGAGCAGTTCTTC
TRBJ2-3	many	-	TRBV2	CASSDGTSTDTQYF	TGTGCCAGCAGTGATGGGACTAGCACAGATACGCAGTATTTT
TRBJ2-3	many	-	TRBV11-2	CASSARGYSTDTQYF	TGTGCCAGCAGCGCAAGGGGGTACAGCACAGATACGCAGTATTTT
TRBJ1-1	many	-	TRBV28	CASRPPLGGITEAFF	TGTGCCAGCAGACCCCCTCTTGGAGGGATCACTGAAGCTTTCTTT
TRBJ1-1	many	-	TRBV5-5	CASSLEGSLAEAFF	TGTGCCAGCAGCTTGGAGGGATCACTAGCTGAAGCTTTCTTT
TRBJ2-7	many	-	TRBV27	CASSFEATFWYEQYF	TGTGCCAGCAGTTTTGAGGCCACCTTTTGGTACGAGCAGTACTTC
TRBJ1-2	-	TRBD1	TRBV28	CASIRTGRNYGYTF	TGTGCCAGCATTCGGACAGGGCGTAACTATGGCTACACCTTC
TRBJ2-1	many	TRBD2	TRBV20-1	CSASGTSFRSYNEQFF	TGCAGTGCTAGTGGGACTAGCTTTCGCTCCTACAATGAGCAGTTCTTC
TRBJ1-2	few	TRBD1	TRBV7-9	CASSLEDRGYGYTF	TGTGCCAGCAGCTTAGAGGACAGGGGCTATGGCTACACCTTC
TRBJ2-7	many	-	TRBV11-2	CASSLAPATYEQYF	TGTGCCAGCAGCTTGGCTCCAGCCACCTACGAGCAGTACTTC
TRBJ2-1	many	-	TRBV20-1	CSATSVTGANEQFF	TGCAGTGCCACGTCCGTAACGGGAGCGAATGAGCAGTTCTTC
TRBJ2-3	many	TRBD2	TRBV28	CASSFSGKQDTQYF	TGTGCCAGCAGTTTCAGCGGGAAACAAGATACGCAGTATTTT
TRBJ2-1	many	TRBD2	TRBV28	CASTLGLASFNEQFF	TGTGCCAGCACCCTCGGACTAGCAAGTTTCAATGAGCAGTTCTTC
TRBJ2-5	few	-	TRBV7-6	CASSLDWGETQYF	TGTGCCAGCAGCTTAGATTGGGGGGAGACCCAGTACTTC
TRBJ2-2	-	TRBD1	TRBV19	CASSIGDRRTGELLF	TGTGCCAGTAGTATTGGGGACAGGAGAACCGGGGAGCTGCTTTTT
TRBJ2-3	-	-	TRBV5-1	CASSQPGDTQYF	TGCGCCAGCAGCCAACCGGGGGATACGCAGTATTTT
TRBJ2-1	-	-	TRBV9	CASSTRAYNEQFF	TGTGCCAGCAGCACCCGGGCCTACAATGAGCAGTTCTTC
TRBJ1-6	-	-	TRBV6-5	CASSYPHGPNNSPLHF	TGTGCCAGCAGTTACCCTCATGGGCCAAATAATTCACCCCTCCACTTT
TRBJ2-3	many	-	TRBV10-3	CATSSGETSTDTQYF	TGTGCCACCAGTTCAGGGGAAACTAGCACAGATACGCAGTATTTT
TRBJ2-2	-	TRBD1	TRBV19	CASNIVQGATGELFF	TGTGCCAGTAATATAGTCCAGGGGGCCACCGGGGAGCTGTTTTTT
TRBJ2-3	many	TRBD2	TRBV27	CASRGLAGSTDTQYF	TGTGCCAGCAGGGGACTAGCGGGTAGCACAGATACGCAGTATTTT
TRBJ1-1	-	-	TRBV6-5	CASSYADRELTEAFF	TGTGCCAGCAGTTACGCAGATCGCGAATTGACTGAAGCTTTCTTT
TRBJ1-2	few	TRBD1	TRBV20-1	CSARQQGSIRGYTF	TGCAGTGCTCGACAACAGGGGTCGATTCGTGGCTACACCTTC
TRBJ2-3	many	-	TRBV30	CAWSVASPDTDTQYF	TGTGCCTGGAGTGTCGCAAGCCCAGACACAGATACGCAGTATTTT
TRBJ1-4	many	TRBD1	TRBV2	CASRRDSLNEKLFF	TGTGCCAGCAGGAGGGACAGCCTTAATGAAAAACTGTTTTTT
TRBJ2-3	few	TRBD2	TRBV11-3	CASSLHSGSTDTQYF	TGTGCCAGCAGCCTTCATAGCGGGAGCACAGATACGCAGTATTTT
TRBJ1-1	many	-	TRBV6-1	CAGQEGRGVDTEAFF	TGTGCCGGCCAGGAGGGTAGGGGTGTCGACACTGAAGCTTTCTTT
TRBJ1-6	many	-	TRBV30	CAWSGLNEYNSPLHF	TGTGCCTGGAGTGGGCTGAACGAATATAATTCACCCCTCCACTTT
TRBJ2-7	few	-	TRBV20-1	CSFDRYTYEQYF	TGCAGCTTCGACAGGTATACCTACGAGCAGTACTTC
TRBJ1-6	-	TRBD1	TRBV20-1	CSAHRQGNSPLHF	TGCAGTGCCCACAGACAGGGCAATTCACCCCTCCACTTT
TRBJ1-3	few	-	TRBV28	CASSFGYSGNTIYF	TGTGCCAGCAGTTTTGGATACTCTGGAAACACCATATATTTT
TRBJ2-7	many	TRBD2	TRBV20-1	CSAMGLVNYYEQYF	TGCAGTGCTATGGGACTAGTCAACTACTACGAGCAGTACTTC
TRBJ1-1	few	TRBD1	TRBV27	CASSFLPGTDTEAFF	TGTGCCAGCAGTTTTCTCCCCGGGACAGACACTGAAGCTTTCTTT
TRBJ2-1	many	-	TRBV10-3	CATKGGDFWEQFF	TGTGCCACCAAAGGGGGAGACTTCTGGGAGCAGTTCTTC
TRBJ2-7	-	-	TRBV25-1	CVSSEYSEQYF	TGTGTCAGCAGTGAATATAGCGAGCAGTACTTC
TRBJ2-7	many	TRBD1	TRBV7-9	CASLSTGVPSEQYF	TGTGCCAGCCTGTCAACAGGGGTTCCTAGCGAGCAGTACTTC
TRBJ1-2	-	-	TRBV5-4	CASSLVDLGDGYTF	TGTGCCAGCAGCTTGGTGGACTTAGGTGATGGCTACACCTTC